The 17 T cell receptor beta chains reported below all come from one sample, sequenced in a study of vaccination effects on CD4 cells after COVID-19. Subsequent to a culture period of 10 to 11 days, CD4+ T cells were isolated. Participants received two doses of either the BNT162b2 or mRNA-1273 vaccine. The antigens these receptors bind are not known. Clones were sequenced by immunoSEQ multiplex PCR, and TCRdb holds only the in-frame ones, with some missing. The repertoire includes around 66,000 clones, about 74% of them detected once, and 2% to 2.5% sits in the top ten. Sequences were derived from CD4+ T cells from PBMCs cultured without peptide, sampled after COVID-19 vaccination. All receptors derive from a human donor who received a COVID-19 vaccine.

This clone was counted once. The chain carries TRBV5-6 and TRBJ1-5, with D possibly matching TRBD1 (5 bases). The germline CDR1 and CDR2 sequences are SGHDT and YYEEEE. V was cut by 4 bases and J by 4 bases, with 18 bases left in between. The CDR3 totals 16 residues. CDR3 coding DNA: TGTGCCAGCAGCATAGATACAGGTGCCCTGAATCAGCCCCAGCATTTT. It yields the protein CASSIDTGALNQPQHF.

The chain combines TRBV7-2 with TRBJ2-5, with D possibly called TRBD1 or TRBD2 (5 bases each). Germline V gene data show CDR1 as SGHTA and CDR2 as FQGNSA. Trimming left V 5 bases short and J 4 bases short, with 14 bases between. The CDR3 extends over 14 amino acids. The CDR3 spells CASSPDFGAETQYF. The CDR3 nucleotides read TGTGCCAGCAGCCCGGATTTCGGGGCAGAGACCCAGTACTTC.

This clone has more than one count but fewer than ten. The genes are TRBV29-1 and TRBJ1-1; D is ambiguous. This CDR3 contains 12 residues. Germline values: CDR1 SQVTM, CDR2 ANQGSEA. V was shortened by 3 bases and J by 1 base, with 6 bases between the two germline ends. The CDR3 DNA reads TGCAGCGTTGATGTCGGGAACACTGAAGCTTTCTTT. Translated: CSVDVGNTEAFF.

The chain links TRBV7-3 to TRBJ2-1; no definite D call. The CDR3 runs 13 residues. Germline values: CDR1 SGHTA, CDR2 FQGTGA. V was trimmed by 0 bases and J by 8 bases, leaving 8 bases between them. The CDR3 DNA reads as TGTGCCAGCAGCTTAACCGGGTCCCATGAGCAGTTCTTC. This encodes CASSLTGSHEQFF.

The V gene is TRBV11-2, the J gene TRBJ2-5, with a tentative D call TRBD2 (6 bases). CDR1 and CDR2 from the germline V gene are SGHAT and FQNNGV. The CDR3 has 13 residues. Trimming stripped 5 bases from V and 4 bases from J, with 11 bases between. The DNA of the CDR3 is TGTGCCAGCAGCAGTAGCGGCGGAGAGACCCAGTACTTC. Residues: CASSSSGGETQYF. Full variable domain (missing parts from reference TRBV11-2 and TRBJ2-5): EAGVAQSPRYKIIEKRQSVAFWCNPISGHATLYWYQQILGQGPKLLIQFQNNGVVDDSQLPKDRFSAERLKGVDSTLKIQPAKLEDSAVYLCASSSSGGETQYFGPGTRLLVL.

The rearrangement uses TRBV2 and TRBJ1-4, with a tentative D call TRBD1 (5 bases). The CDR3 has 12 amino acids. Germline values: CDR1 SNHLY, CDR2 FYNNEI. V shed 8 bases and J shed 8 bases, with 12 bases lying between them. The CDR3 region is CASWMEGEKLFF. The DNA for the CDR3 is TGTGCCAGCTGGATGGAGGGGGAAAAACTGTTTTTT. Together with reference TRBV2 and TRBJ1-4, the CDR3 gives the full variable domain: EPEVTQTPSHQVTQMGQEVILRCVPISNHLYFYWYRQILGQKVEFLVSFYNNEISEKSEIFDDQFSVERPDGSNFTLKIRSTKLEDSAMYFCASWMEGEKLFFGSGTQLSVL.

This clone appeared a single time. The chain uses TRBV11-2 and TRBJ1-1; D unresolved. The CDR3 extends over 13 amino acids. The germline CDR1 and CDR2 sequences are SGHAT and FQNNGV. V was shortened by 1 base and J by 5 bases, with 8 bases between the two germline ends. For the CDR3, the DNA is TGTGCCAGCAGCTTAGCCTACAGAACTGAAGCTTTCTTT. It encodes CASSLAYRTEAFF. Together with reference TRBV11-2 and TRBJ1-1, the CDR3 gives the full variable domain: EAGVAQSPRYKIIEKRQSVAFWCNPISGHATLYWYQQILGQGPKLLIQFQNNGVVDDSQLPKDRFSAERLKGVDSTLKIQPAKLEDSAVYLCASSLAYRTEAFFGQGTRLTVV.

The chain combines TRBV6-1 with TRBJ2-7, with TRBD2 matching 11 bases. Germline V CDR1 and CDR2: MNHNS, SASEGT. The CDR3 contains 17 residues. CDR3 sequence reads: CASSEATTSGSAYERYV. The CDR3 DNA follows: TGTGCCAGCAGTGAAGCGACCACTAGCGGGAGTGCCTACGAGCGGTACGTC.

This chain joins TRBV11-3 and TRBJ2-3; 9 nucleotides line up with TRBD1. Trimming cost V 4 bases and J 0 bases; bases outside gene matches: 8. The germline V gene encodes CDR1 SGHNT and CDR2 YENEEA. This CDR3 is 17 amino acids long. For the CDR3, the DNA is TGTGCCAGCAGCTCCCGCGCGACAGGGGGAAGCACAGATACGCAGTATTTT. Amino acids: CASSSRATGGSTDTQYF.

This clone was seen more than once but under ten times. The CDR3 bases are TGTGCCAGTAGTATAAACAATCAGCCCCAGCATTTT. As protein: CASSINNQPQHF. The chain joins TRBV19 to TRBJ1-5, with unresolved D. The CDR3 consists of 12 residues. Trimming shortened V by 2 bases and J by 3 bases, and 2 bases separated the two germline ends. Germline CDR1 LNHDA, CDR2 SQIVND (reference sequence).

J is TRBJ1-1 and V is TRBV4-1; a weak D match, TRBD1 (5 bases). The CDR3 has 15 residues. Trimming left V 3 bases short and J 0 bases short, with 11 bases between. CDR1 is MGHRA and CDR2 is YSYEKL in the germline V gene. The CDR3 is CASSQRTQMNTEAFF. The CDR3 DNA is TGCGCCAGCAGCCAGAGGACACAGATGAACACTGAAGCTTTCTTT.

V and J are TRBV6-5 and TRBJ1-1, with D possibly matching TRBD1 (6 bases). V was shortened by 6 bases and J by 2 bases, with 16 bases between the two germline ends. This CDR3 contains 15 residues. CDR1 and CDR2 (germline): MNHEY, SVGAGI. CDR3 amino acids: CASRWLGAANTEAFF. CDR3 bases: TGTGCCAGCAGATGGCTGGGGGCGGCTAACACTGAAGCTTTCTTT.

The chain combines TRBV24-1 with TRBJ1-2; TRBD1 matches at 7 bases. This CDR3 spans 12 amino acids. Germline-derived CDR1 and CDR2 are KGHDR and SFDVKD. With 9 bases clipped from V and 5 bases from J, the junction kept 5 bases outside the gene matches. CDR3 nucleotides: TGTGCCACCTCCGGGACAGAGTATGGCTACACCTTC. This codes for CATSGTEYGYTF.

The sample holds a few counts of this clone. This rearrangement joins TRBV5-1 to TRBJ1-1, with D maybe TRBD1 (6 bases). V lost 3 bases, J lost 6 bases, and 12 bases lay in between. The CDR3 loop spans 13 amino acids. From germline, CDR1 is SGHRS and CDR2 YFSETQ. CDR3: CASSWGAGAEAFF. Written as DNA, the CDR3 is TGCGCCAGCAGCTGGGGGGCGGGGGCTGAAGCTTTCTTT.

This chain's CDR3 is CASSYLTSNYGYTF. CDR3 DNA sequence: TGTGCCAGCAGTTACCTCACCTCTAACTATGGCTACACCTTC. V is TRBV6-2 or TRBV6-3 and J is TRBJ1-2; D is unresolved. The V end lost 2 bases, the J end lost 0 bases, and 7 bases lay between the germline ends. The CDR3 consists of 14 residues. Per the germline V gene, CDR1 is MNHEY and CDR2 is SVGEGT.

This clone was seen a few times. The chain recombines TRBV19 with TRBJ1-2; TRBD1 aligns across 7 bases. The CDR3 contains 14 residues. Germline CDR1 and CDR2: LNHDA and SQIVND (reference sequence). The junction had 5 bases not matched to a gene; V was cut back by 3 bases and J by 4 bases. The CDR3 sequence is CASSMRGLGYGYTF. Written as DNA, the CDR3 is TGTGCCAGTAGTATGAGGGGGCTCGGCTATGGCTACACCTTC.

V gene TRBV7-3 combines with J gene TRBJ2-1; D not certain. Trimming removed 5 bases from V and 4 bases from J, with 15 bases in between. Germline assignment: CDR1 SGHTA and CDR2 FQGTGA. The CDR3 has 15 amino acids. CDR3 in amino acids: CASSPDPTQYNEQFF. The CDR3 coding sequence is TGTGCCAGCAGCCCCGACCCCACTCAGTACAATGAGCAGTTCTTC.